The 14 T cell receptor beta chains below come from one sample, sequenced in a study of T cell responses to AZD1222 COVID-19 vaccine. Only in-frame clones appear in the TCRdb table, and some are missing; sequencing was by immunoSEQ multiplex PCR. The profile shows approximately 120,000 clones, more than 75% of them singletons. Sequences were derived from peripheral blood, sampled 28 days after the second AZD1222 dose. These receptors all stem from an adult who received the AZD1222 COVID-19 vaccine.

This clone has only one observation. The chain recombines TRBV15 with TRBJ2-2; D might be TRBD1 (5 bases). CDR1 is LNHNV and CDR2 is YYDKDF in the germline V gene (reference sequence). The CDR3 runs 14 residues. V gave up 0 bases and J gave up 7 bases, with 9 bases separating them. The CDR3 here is CATSRDSRVGELFF. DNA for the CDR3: TGTGCCACCAGCAGAGATAGCAGGGTCGGGGAGCTGTTTTTT. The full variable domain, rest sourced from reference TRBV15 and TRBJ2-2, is DAMVIQNPRYQVTQFGKPVTLSCSQTLNHNVMYWYQQKSSQAPKLLFHYYDKDFNNEADTPDNFQSRRPNTSFCFLDIRSPGLGDTAMYLCATSRDSRVGELFFGEGSRLTVL.

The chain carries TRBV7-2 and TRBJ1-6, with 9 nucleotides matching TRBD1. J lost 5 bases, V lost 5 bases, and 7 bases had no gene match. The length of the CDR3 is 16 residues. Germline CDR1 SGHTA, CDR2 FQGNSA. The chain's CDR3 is CASSHGTGKNNSPLHF. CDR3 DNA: TGTGCCAGCAGCCATGGGACAGGGAAGAATAATTCACCCCTCCACTTT.

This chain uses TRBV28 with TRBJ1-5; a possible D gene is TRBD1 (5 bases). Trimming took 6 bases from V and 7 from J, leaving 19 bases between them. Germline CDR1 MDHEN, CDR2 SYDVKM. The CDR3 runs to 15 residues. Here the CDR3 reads CASSRAGRAEQPQHF. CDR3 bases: TGTGCCAGCAGCCGGGCGGGCAGGGCGGAGCAGCCCCAGCATTTT. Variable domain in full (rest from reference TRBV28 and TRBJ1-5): DVKVTQSSRYLVKRTGEKVFLECVQDMDHENMFWYRQDPGLGLRLIYFSYDVKMKEKGDIPEGYSVSREKKERFSLILESASTNQTSMYLCASSRAGRAEQPQHFGDGTRLSIL.

CDR3 region: CASGAGGAETQYF. The CDR3 region has the DNA TGTGCCTCGGGAGCAGGTGGGGCGGAGACCCAGTACTTC. The rearrangement uses TRBV30 and TRBJ2-5; tentative D call: TRBD2 (6 bases). This CDR3 has 13 amino acids. Per germline, CDR1 GTSNPN and CDR2 SVGIG (reference sequence). Deletions cut 7 bases from V and 5 bases from J, with 17 bases between.

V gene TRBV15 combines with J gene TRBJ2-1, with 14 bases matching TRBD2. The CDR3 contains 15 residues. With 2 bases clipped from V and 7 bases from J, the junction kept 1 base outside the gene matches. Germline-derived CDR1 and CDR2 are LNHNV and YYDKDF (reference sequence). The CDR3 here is CATSRRTSGGNEQFF. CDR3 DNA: TGTGCCACCAGCAGAAGGACTAGCGGGGGGAATGAGCAGTTCTTC. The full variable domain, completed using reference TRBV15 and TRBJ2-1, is DAMVIQNPRYQVTQFGKPVTLSCSQTLNHNVMYWYQQKSSQAPKLLFHYYDKDFNNEADTPDNFQSRRPNTSFCFLDIRSPGLGDTAMYLCATSRRTSGGNEQFFGPGTRLTVL.

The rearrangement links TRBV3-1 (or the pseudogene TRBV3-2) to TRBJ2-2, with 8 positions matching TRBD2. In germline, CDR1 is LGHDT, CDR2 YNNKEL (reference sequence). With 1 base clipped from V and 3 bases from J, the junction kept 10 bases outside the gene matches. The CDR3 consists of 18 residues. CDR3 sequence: CASSQVYDGGAHTGELFF. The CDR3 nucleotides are TGTGCCAGCAGCCAAGTCTACGACGGGGGGGCTCACACCGGGGAGCTGTTTTTT.

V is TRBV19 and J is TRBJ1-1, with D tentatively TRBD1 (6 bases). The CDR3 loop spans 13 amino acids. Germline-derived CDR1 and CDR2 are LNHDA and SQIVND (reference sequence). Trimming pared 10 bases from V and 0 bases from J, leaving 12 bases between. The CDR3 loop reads CATRGHMNTEAFF. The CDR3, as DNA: TGTGCCACCAGGGGTCACATGAACACTGAAGCTTTCTTT.

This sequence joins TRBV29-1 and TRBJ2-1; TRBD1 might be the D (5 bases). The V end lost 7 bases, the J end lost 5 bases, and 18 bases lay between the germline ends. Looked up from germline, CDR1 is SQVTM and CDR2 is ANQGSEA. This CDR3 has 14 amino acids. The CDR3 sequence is CSASDNSRDNEQFF. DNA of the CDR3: TGCAGCGCCTCGGACAATTCCAGGGACAATGAGCAGTTCTTC.

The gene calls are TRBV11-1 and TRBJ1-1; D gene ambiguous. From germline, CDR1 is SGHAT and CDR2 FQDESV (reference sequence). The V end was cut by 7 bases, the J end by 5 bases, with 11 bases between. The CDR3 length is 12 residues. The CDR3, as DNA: TGTGCCAGCAACGGCAGGCGGACTGAAGCTTTCTTT. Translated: CASNGRRTEAFF.

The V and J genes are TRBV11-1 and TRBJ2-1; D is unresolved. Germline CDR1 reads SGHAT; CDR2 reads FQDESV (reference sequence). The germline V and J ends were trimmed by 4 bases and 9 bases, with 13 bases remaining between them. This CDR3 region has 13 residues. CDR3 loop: CASSSPPGFEQFF. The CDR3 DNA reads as TGTGCCAGCAGCTCCCCCCCAGGCTTTGAGCAGTTCTTC.

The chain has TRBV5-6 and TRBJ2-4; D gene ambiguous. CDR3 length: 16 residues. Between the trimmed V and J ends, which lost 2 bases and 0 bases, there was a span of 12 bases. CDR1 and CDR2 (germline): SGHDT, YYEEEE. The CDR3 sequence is CASSFRSELAKNIQYF. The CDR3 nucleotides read TGTGCCAGCAGCTTTCGGTCGGAGCTAGCCAAAAACATTCAGTACTTC.

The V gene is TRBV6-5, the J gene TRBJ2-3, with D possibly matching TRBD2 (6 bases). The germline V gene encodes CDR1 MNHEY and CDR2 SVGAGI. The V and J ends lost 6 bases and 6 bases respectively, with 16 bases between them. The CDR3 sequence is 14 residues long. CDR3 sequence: CASSPPGSPDTQYF. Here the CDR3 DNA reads TGTGCCAGCAGCCCCCCCGGGAGCCCCGATACGCAGTATTTT.

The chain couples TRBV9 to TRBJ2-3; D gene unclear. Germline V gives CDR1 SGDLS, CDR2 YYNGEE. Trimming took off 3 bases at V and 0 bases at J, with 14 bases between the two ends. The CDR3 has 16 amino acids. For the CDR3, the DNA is TGTGCCAGCAGCGCCCCTAGGGAAACTAGCACAGATACGCAGTATTTT. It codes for CASSAPRETSTDTQYF.

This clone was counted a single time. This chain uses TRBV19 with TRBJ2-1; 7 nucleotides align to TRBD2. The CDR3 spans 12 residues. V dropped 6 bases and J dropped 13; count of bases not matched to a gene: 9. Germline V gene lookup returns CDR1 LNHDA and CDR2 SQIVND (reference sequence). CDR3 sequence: CASRHSREAQFF. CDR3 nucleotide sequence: TGTGCCAGTAGACATTCTCGGGAGGCCCAGTTCTTC.